A selection of T cell receptor beta chains follows, all from one sample in a study of cytomegalovirus exposure and HLA in healthy donors. Sequencing was performed with immunoSEQ multiplex PCR; in TCRdb, only in-frame clones are kept and a portion is missing. The sample carries about 76,000 clones, 90% to 95% recorded once. Sequencing was performed on PBMCs. All receptors come from a woman aged 18-30 years in good health and CMV-seronegative. CDR3s include the opening cysteine and the closing phenylalanine or tryptophan. The order of the fields is V gene, D gene, clone size, J gene, CDR3 DNA, CDR3 protein. A D gene is named only where the DNA matches it firmly. Clone size is given for some rows only: seen once, a few or many times, or a class if the clone is expanded.

TRBV5-4,NA,NA,TRBJ2-3,TGTGCCAGCAGCTTGGTGGATAGCCGGAGAGCAGATACGCAGTATTTT,CASSLVDSRRADTQYF
TRBV18,NA,NA,TRBJ1-3,TGTGCCAGCTCACCACGGGGGGAATCTGGAAACACCATATATTTT,CASSPRGESGNTIYF
TRBV7-8,TRBD1,NA,TRBJ2-3,TGTGCCAGCAGCTTAGGGACAGGGAGCACAGATACGCAGTATTTT,CASSLGTGSTDTQYF
TRBV19,TRBD1,NA,TRBJ2-3,TGTGCCAGTAGTACGCGCCGACAGGGCCGGACGGATACGCAGTATTTT,CASSTRRQGRTDTQYF
TRBV4-1,NA,NA,TRBJ2-1,TGCGCCAGCAGCCGAGTCCCGGGACTGGCGGGTCGCTCCTACAATGAGCAGTTCTTC,CASSRVPGLAGRSYNEQFF
TRBV6-5,NA,NA,TRBJ2-1,TGTGCCAGCTCCCGGGTTAATGATGAGCAGTTCTTC,CASSRVNDEQFF
TRBV4-2,NA,NA,TRBJ2-6,TGTGCCAGCAGCCAAGATACCGGCTCTGGGGCCAACGTCCTGACTTTC,CASSQDTGSGANVLTF
TRBV6-6,NA,NA,TRBJ2-2,TGTGCCAGCAGTTACTCGACGGGGGACCCCACCGGGGAGCTGTTTTTT,CASSYSTGDPTGELFF
TRBV28,TRBD2,once,TRBJ2-1,TGTGCCAGCAGCCAAGGTCTGTTAGCGGGGGGAAATGAGCAGTTCTTC,CASSQGLLAGGNEQFF
TRBV2,NA,NA,TRBJ2-1,TGTGCCAGCAGGAGAAGAAACTCCTACAATGAGCAGTTCTTC,CASRRRNSYNEQFF
TRBV2,NA,NA,TRBJ1-1,TGTGCCAGCAGTAAAACCAGGGGCACTGAAGCTTTCTTT,CASSKTRGTEAFF
TRBV7-4,TRBD1,NA,TRBJ1-4,TGTGCCAGCAGCCCAGGGGAGACAGGGGGCCATTCTAATGAAAAACTGTTTTTT,CASSPGETGGHSNEKLFF
TRBV18,NA,NA,TRBJ1-3,TGTGCCAGCTCACCGGGCAGGGCCATCTCTGGAAACACCATATATTTT,CASSPGRAISGNTIYF
TRBV13,NA,NA,TRBJ2-6,TGTGCAATCTCGGGCTCTGGGGCCAACGTCCTGACTTTC,CAISGSGANVLTF
TRBV5-1,TRBD1,NA,TRBJ2-3,TGCGCCAGCAGTTATCGACAGGGAAGCACAGATACGCAGTATTTT,CASSYRQGSTDTQYF
TRBV30,TRBD1,NA,TRBJ1-2,TGTGCCTGGAGGGACAGGGTCGATGGCTACACCTTC,CAWRDRVDGYTF
TRBV4-1,TRBD2,NA,TRBJ2-4,TGCGCCAGCAGCCAAGATATGGGGGAGGGAGCCAAAAACATTCAGTACTTC,CASSQDMGEGAKNIQYF